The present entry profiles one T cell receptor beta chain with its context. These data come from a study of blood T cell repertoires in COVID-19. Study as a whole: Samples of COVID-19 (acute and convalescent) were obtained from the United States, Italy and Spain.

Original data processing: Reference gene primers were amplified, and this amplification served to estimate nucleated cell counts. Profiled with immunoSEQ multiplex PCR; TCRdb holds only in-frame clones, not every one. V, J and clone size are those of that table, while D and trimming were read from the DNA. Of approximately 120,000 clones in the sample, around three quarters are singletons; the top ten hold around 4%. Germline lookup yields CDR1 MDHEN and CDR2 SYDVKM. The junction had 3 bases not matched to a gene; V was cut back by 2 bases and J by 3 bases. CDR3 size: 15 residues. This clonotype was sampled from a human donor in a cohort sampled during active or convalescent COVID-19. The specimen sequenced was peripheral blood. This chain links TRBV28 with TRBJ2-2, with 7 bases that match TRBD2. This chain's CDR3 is CASSLGGGYTGELFF. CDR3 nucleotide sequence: TGTGCCAGCAGTTTAGGGGGGGGATACACCGGGGAGCTGTTTTTT.